One and the same sample provided the 20 T cell receptor beta chains below, sequenced in a study of cytomegalovirus exposure and HLA in healthy donors (dated by TCRdb to about 2017). The method was the immunoSEQ multiplex PCR assay. For the multiplex PCR, a mixture combining 60 forward primers for TCR Vbeta segments and 13 reverse primers for TCR Jbeta segments was used. The immuneACCESS repertoire file appears here via TCRdb, limited to in-frame rearrangements. These files lack a portion of the clones; in checked studies, under half of the deficit traces to unresolved V genes, and the cause of the others is not known. Recorded for this sample are roughly 150,000 clones; roughly three quarters of them occurred a single time. Approximately 1.6% of the sample goes to the ten largest clones. The sequenced material came from PBMCs. These receptors came from a woman aged 40 to 50 in good health and CMV-seronegative.

The chain couples TRBV7-9 to TRBJ1-2, with 7 bases that match TRBD1. The germline V gene has CDR1 SEHNR and CDR2 FQNEAQ (reference sequence). CDR3 size: 16 residues. J was trimmed by 2 bases and V by 7 bases; bases with no gene match: 13. CDR3 nucleotides: TGTGCCAGCACTTCGCCGATGACAGGGACAAACTATGGCTACACCTTC. Translated, it gives CASTSPMTGTNYGYTF.

This clone came up a few times. The chain couples TRBV9 to TRBJ2-2, with D possibly TRBD1 on 6 matching bases. In germline, CDR1 is SGDLS, CDR2 YYNGEE. Trimming removed 0 bases from V and 1 base from J, with 7 bases in between. The CDR3 extends over 15 amino acids. For the CDR3, the DNA is TGTGCCAGCAGCGTAGTAGGGGGGAACACCGGGGAGCTGTTTTTT. As protein: CASSVVGGNTGELFF.

The chain uses TRBV30 and TRBJ2-7; 9 positions agree with TRBD2. The germline V gene encodes CDR1 GTSNPN and CDR2 SVGIG (reference sequence). The CDR3 spans 18 residues. V dropped 0 bases and J dropped 4; count of bases not matched to a gene: 16. DNA for the CDR3: TGTGCCTGGAGTGTACTCTGGGCTGTGTCTAGCGGGAAATACGAGCAGTACTTC. It encodes CAWSVLWAVSSGKYEQYF.

The chain links TRBV5-6 to TRBJ2-7; D possibly corresponds to TRBD1 (6 bases). The CDR3 length is 11 residues. Per the germline V gene, CDR1 is SGHDT and CDR2 is YYEEEE. V shed 4 bases and J shed 6 bases, with 8 bases lying between them. The CDR3 reads CASSGGREQYF. The CDR3 DNA follows: TGTGCCAGCAGCGGGGGCCGCGAGCAGTACTTC.

The chain joins TRBV27 to TRBJ2-1; 11 bases agree with TRBD2. J was trimmed by 4 bases and V by 5 bases; bases with no gene match: 7. The CDR3 has 16 residues. Germline CDR1 reads MNHEY; CDR2 reads SMNVEV (reference sequence). CDR3 loop: CASSPLAGGQYNEQFF. CDR3 nucleotides: TGTGCCAGCAGTCCCCTAGCGGGGGGCCAGTACAATGAGCAGTTCTTC.

The V call is TRBV27, the J call TRBJ1-6; no reliable D call. Trimming pared 5 bases from V and 9 bases from J, leaving 17 bases between. CDR3 size: 15 residues. Germline assignment: CDR1 MNHEY and CDR2 SMNVEV (reference sequence). CDR3: CASSPSHASGSPLHF. The DNA for the CDR3 is TGTGCCAGCAGTCCAAGCCACGCCTCGGGTTCACCCCTCCACTTT.

The chain employs TRBV19 and TRBJ2-5, with TRBD2 matching over 12 bases. The V gene end was trimmed by 9 bases and the J gene end by 3 bases; junction bases not matched to a gene: 5. The germline gives CDR1 LNHDA, CDR2 SQIVND (reference sequence). The CDR3 sequence is 14 residues long. The CDR3 spells CASGTSGFEETQYF. The DNA for the CDR3 is TGTGCCAGCGGGACTAGCGGGTTCGAAGAGACCCAGTACTTC.

The chain employs TRBV6-5 and TRBJ1-5; 11 bases fit TRBD1. V lost 4 bases and J lost 6; bases outside the gene matches: 2. The CDR3 length is 14 residues. Germline CDR1 is MNHEY and CDR2 is SVGAGI. This CDR3 reads CASSWTGGGQPQHF. For the CDR3, the DNA is TGTGCCAGCAGTTGGACAGGGGGCGGTCAGCCCCAGCATTTT.

This chain joins TRBV29-1 and TRBJ1-2; 8 bases line up with TRBD1. CDR1 and CDR2 (germline): SQVTM, ANQGSEA. With 2 bases clipped from V and 2 bases from J, the junction kept 4 bases outside the gene matches. The CDR3 spans 14 residues. The CDR3 DNA is TGCAGCGTTGAACAGGGGGCGCCGAACTATGGCTACACCTTC. Amino acids: CSVEQGAPNYGYTF.

V gene TRBV18 combines with J gene TRBJ2-5; 8 nucleotides match TRBD1. The CDR3 has 13 residues. The J segment lost 11 bases and the V segment lost 4 bases, leaving 9 bases of the junction unmatched. The germline V gene encodes CDR1 KGHSH and CDR2 LQKENI. The CDR3: CASSREDTGGQYF. CDR3 nucleotides: TGTGCCAGCTCACGAGAAGATACAGGGGGGCAGTACTTC.

This sequence joins TRBV6-5 and TRBJ1-3; D not certain. V was pared by 4 bases and J by 0 bases, with 10 bases between. Germline V CDR1 and CDR2: MNHEY, SVGAGI. This CDR3 has 15 amino acids. CDR3 coding DNA: TGTGCCAGCAGTTCGTTGAGTGCCTCTGGAAACACCATATATTTT. It codes for CASSSLSASGNTIYF.

The chain combines TRBV18 with TRBJ2-7; 7 nucleotides align to TRBD2. The CDR3 consists of 12 residues. The V and J ends lost 6 bases and 3 bases, in that order; junction bases with no gene match: 2. CDR1 and CDR2 from the germline V gene are KGHSH and LQKENI. The CDR3 DNA is TGTGCCAGCTCCTGGGGGGGCTACGAGCAGTACTTC. This translates into CASSWGGYEQYF.

This clone occurred a few times. V gene TRBV5-1 combines with J gene TRBJ2-7, with D perhaps matching TRBD2 (5 bases). Trimming removed 4 bases at V and 5 bases at J, with 22 bases between. CDR3 length equals 16 residues. From germline, CDR1 is SGHRS and CDR2 YFSETQ. This CDR3 is CASSATGRGWPHEQYF. CDR3 sequence (DNA): TGCGCCAGCAGCGCCACCGGACGAGGGTGGCCCCACGAGCAGTACTTC.

This clone occurred once. This rearrangement joins TRBV7-8 to TRBJ1-1, with 7 bases lining up with TRBD1. Germline V gene lookup returns CDR1 SGHVS and CDR2 FQNEAQ. The V segment lost 2 bases and the J segment 3 bases; nucleotides outside the gene matches: 6. This CDR3 region has 15 residues. The CDR3 nucleotides are TGTGCCAGCAGCTTACTCCCCGGGACAGACACTGAAGCTTTCTTT. Protein: CASSLLPGTDTEAFF.

The chain employs TRBV2 and TRBJ2-5, with D perhaps TRBD1 (5 bases). The V end was cut by 2 bases, the J end by 2 bases, with 9 bases between. CDR1 SNHLY and CDR2 FYNNEI come from the germline V gene. The CDR3 is made up of 14 amino acids. This CDR3 reads CASSETAGQETQYF. The CDR3 nucleotides read TGTGCCAGCAGTGAAACGGCAGGGCAAGAGACCCAGTACTTC. The complete variable domain, with remaining parts taken from reference TRBV2 and TRBJ2-5, reads EPEVTQTPSHQVTQMGQEVILRCVPISNHLYFYWYRQILGQKVEFLVSFYNNEISEKSEIFDDQFSVERPDGSNFTLKIRSTKLEDSAMYFCASSETAGQETQYFGPGTRLLVL.

The rearrangement links TRBV2 to TRBJ1-5; 9 nucleotides align to TRBD1. The CDR3 is 14 amino acids. The trim removed 11 bases at V and 5 bases at J, leaving 10 bases unmatched. Germline V gives CDR1 SNHLY, CDR2 FYNNEI. CDR3 DNA sequence: TGTGCCGGTGGGGCGGGACAGGGTGATCAGCCCCAGCATTTT. Protein: CAGGAGQGDQPQHF.

This clone came up a few times. CDR3: CASTPPRVDYGYTF. CDR3 DNA: TGTGCCAGCACCCCTCCTCGGGTTGACTATGGCTACACCTTC. The V call is TRBV7-7, the J call TRBJ1-2; D not resolved. V gave up 7 bases and J gave up 3 bases, with 15 bases separating them. Per germline, CDR1 SSHAT and CDR2 FNYEAQ (reference sequence). The CDR3 is 14 amino acids.

The rearrangement uses TRBV5-1 and TRBJ2-7, with D tentatively TRBD1 (6 bases). The CDR3 is made up of 14 amino acids. The ends were cut back, 2 bases at V and 1 base at J, with 10 bases in the middle. Germline CDR1 reads SGHRS; CDR2 reads YFSETQ. The CDR3 sequence: CASSLGGQSYEQYF. As DNA, the CDR3 is TGCGCCAGCAGCTTAGGTGGACAGTCCTACGAGCAGTACTTC.

V and J are TRBV15 and TRBJ2-6; D is possibly TRBD2 (6 bases). V lost 3 bases and J lost 0, with 9 bases in between. The CDR3 has 16 residues. The germline gives CDR1 LNHNV, CDR2 YYDKDF (reference sequence). Here the CDR3 reads CATSSGGSSGANVLTF. The CDR3, as DNA: TGTGCCACCAGCAGCGGGGGTAGCTCTGGGGCCAACGTCCTGACTTTC.

The chain employs TRBV25-1 and TRBJ1-5, with a tentative D call TRBD1 (5 bases). Trimming shortened V by 6 bases and J by 7 bases, and 22 bases separated the two germline ends. Germline CDR1 MGHDK, CDR2 SYGVNS. This CDR3 comprises 16 residues. The CDR3 bases are TGTGCCAGCAGCGAAGCGGGGACGGGTTTTAGGCAGCCCCAGCATTTT. It is translated as CASSEAGTGFRQPQHF.